A selection of T cell receptor beta chains follows, all from one sample in a study of blood T cell repertoires in COVID-19. Sequencing used immunoSEQ multiplex PCR; TCRdb keeps in-frame clones, though not all of them. The sample yields a few hundred thousand clones, about 85% seen once. The sample taken for sequencing was peripheral blood. The receptors stem from a young woman with acute or convalescent COVID-19. CDR3s include the opening cysteine and the closing phenylalanine or tryptophan. A D gene is named only where the DNA matches it firmly. The size of a clone is reported for some rows only, either as once, few or many, or as a class for expanded clones.

TRBV5-4	TRBJ2-1	TRBD1	once	12	TGTGCCAGCAGCCCGAGGACAGGCCTTCTGTTCTTC	CASSPRTGLLFF
TRBV15	TRBJ1-6	TRBD1	few	16	TGTGCCACCAGTGTCGGCGGGGACAGGGGGCCTTCACCCCTCCACTTT	CATSVGGDRGPSPLHF
TRBV2	TRBJ1-6	NA	many	14	TGTGCCAGCAGTGAACCAGGGGTAGGTTCACCCCTCCACTTT	CASSEPGVGSPLHF
TRBV19	TRBJ1-5	NA	NA	16	TGTGCCAGTAGTCCCTCGGACTCGAGGGATAATCAGCCCCAGCATTTT	CASSPSDSRDNQPQHF
TRBV5-1	TRBJ1-2	NA	NA	13	TGCGCCAGCAGCCAGGGCAACGTAGGTGGCTACACCTTC	CASSQGNVGGYTF
TRBV29-1	TRBJ1-1	TRBD1	NA	14	TGCAGCGTCCACAAGCAGGGGGCTGAGCCTGAAGCTTTCTTT	CSVHKQGAEPEAFF
TRBV29-1	TRBJ1-3	NA	NA	13	TGCAGCGTTGGGGAGGGTCCTGGAAACACCATATATTTT	CSVGEGPGNTIYF
TRBV7-2	TRBJ2-1	TRBD2	NA	14	TGTGCCAGCAGCTTAGCGAGGACTAGTGGTGAGCAGTTCTTC	CASSLARTSGEQFF
TRBV28	TRBJ1-1	TRBD1	few	13	TGTGCCAGCAGGGTGGGACAGGGCCTGGGAGCTTTCTTT	CASRVGQGLGAFF
TRBV28	TRBJ2-7	NA	NA	13	TGTGCCAGCAGGGGGGACACCGATTACGAGCAGTACTTC	CASRGDTDYEQYF
TRBV29-1	TRBJ2-1	TRBD2	NA	15	TGCAGCGCAGACGGTGGGACTAGAGAGGGCAATGAGCAGTTCTTC	CSADGGTREGNEQFF
TRBV10-3	TRBJ1-2	TRBD1	NA	13	TGTGCCATCAGACAGGGGTCGGACTATGGCTACACCTTC	CAIRQGSDYGYTF
TRBV7-9	TRBJ1-4	NA	NA	15	TGTGCCAGCAGCTCAACAAAGGGGTTGGAAGAAAAACTGTTTTTT	CASSSTKGLEEKLFF
TRBV28	TRBJ2-3	NA	NA	12	TGTGCCAGCAGGCTAACCTTCGATACGCAGTATTTT	CASRLTFDTQYF
TRBV4-1	TRBJ1-2	TRBD1	NA	18	TGCGCCAGCAGCCAAGCCGGGACAGGATCCTCTCAGAAGGATGGCTACACCTTC	CASSQAGTGSSQKDGYTF
TRBV6-5	TRBJ1-1	NA	NA	12	TGTGCCAGCACCCCGTTGAGTACTGAAGCTTTCTTT	CASTPLSTEAFF
TRBV6-5	TRBJ2-7	TRBD1	once	14	TGTGCCAGCAGTTACGGACAGGGGAGCAACGAGCAGTACTTC	CASSYGQGSNEQYF
TRBV5-1	TRBJ1-2	TRBD1	few	14	TGCGCCAGCAGCTATCCGGGACAGTTAGATGGCTACACCTTC	CASSYPGQLDGYTF
TRBV5-8	TRBJ1-2	NA	many	14	TGTGCCAGCAGCTTTTTAGCGGGACTCTATGGCTACACCTTC	CASSFLAGLYGYTF
TRBV27	TRBJ1-2	TRBD1	NA	15	TGTGCCAGCAGTTCTCCGGGACAGGGCGCCTATGGCTACACCTTC	CASSSPGQGAYGYTF
TRBV2	TRBJ2-2	TRBD1	once	17	TGTGCCAGCAGTCCGGACAGGGTTGGGTTTAATACCGGGGAGCTGTTTTTT	CASSPDRVGFNTGELFF
TRBV9	TRBJ1-1	NA	NA	15	TGTGCCAGCAGCGGTCCCCTTGGGGGACTTACGGAAGCTTTCTTT	CASSGPLGGLTEAFF
TRBV10-2	TRBJ1-5	TRBD1	NA	15	TGCGCCAGCAGGGGAGACAGGGTAGGAGGTCAGCCCCAGCATTTT	CASRGDRVGGQPQHF
TRBV5-5	TRBJ1-5	TRBD1	NA	14	TGTGCCAGCACCCAAAGGGACAGGGGACACCCCCAGCATTTT	CASTQRDRGHPQHF
TRBV2	TRBJ1-5	NA	NA	13	TGTGCCAGCAGGGCCGACACCGATCAGCCCCAGCATTTT	CASRADTDQPQHF
TRBV19	TRBJ1-5	TRBD1	few	14	TGTGCCAGTAACGACAGGGGAGGGAATCAGCCCCAGCATTTT	CASNDRGGNQPQHF
TRBV20-1	TRBJ1-1	NA	NA	11	TGCAGTGCTAGAGGAGGAACTGAAGCTTTCTTT	CSARGGTEAFF
TRBV2	TRBJ1-2	NA	NA	12	TGTGCCAGCACGAGGGAGTTGATTGGCTACACCTTC	CASTRELIGYTF
TRBV1	TRBJ1-5	NA	NA	17	TGCACCAGCAGCCAAGTCCGACAGCCTCTCTTCGATCAGCCCCAGCATTTT	CTSSQVRQPLFDQPQHF
TRBV24-1	TRBJ1-3	NA	NA	14	TGTGCCACCAGTGATCACAGGTCTGGAAACACCATATATTTT	CATSDHRSGNTIYF
TRBV27	TRBJ2-1	TRBD2	NA	13	TGTGCCAGACAGGGACTAGCGGACAATGAGCAGTTCTTC	CARQGLADNEQFF
TRBV28	TRBJ1-3	TRBD1	NA	15	TGTGCCAGCAGTCCAACCCCAGGGGGTCGAAACACCATATATTTT	CASSPTPGGRNTIYF
TRBV9	TRBJ1-2	TRBD1	NA	13	TGTGCCAGCAGCCGGACAGGCAACTATGGCTACACCTTC	CASSRTGNYGYTF
TRBV11-2	TRBJ1-2	TRBD1	NA	16	TGTGCCAGCAGCCCCTTAACAGGGGGAATAAACTATGGCTACACCTTC	CASSPLTGGINYGYTF
TRBV19	TRBJ1-6	NA	NA	15	TGTGCCAGTAGTATGAGGGTTGCAGCGGATTCACCCCTCCACTTT	CASSMRVAADSPLHF
TRBV27	TRBJ1-2	NA	NA	13	TGTGCCAGCAGTTTAGCAGGGGATGAGGGCTACACCTTC	CASSLAGDEGYTF
TRBV9	TRBJ2-3	NA	once	12	TGTGCCAGCAGCGTAGTAACAGATACGCAGTATTTT	CASSVVTDTQYF
TRBV5-1	TRBJ2-7	NA	NA	15	TGCGCCAGCAGCTTGGGCGCACAGGGAGTGAACGAGCAGTACTTC	CASSLGAQGVNEQYF
TRBV9	TRBJ2-5	TRBD1	NA	16	TGTGCCAGCAGCGTACTTGGTGAGGGGGCTGTAGAGACCCAGTACTTC	CASSVLGEGAVETQYF
TRBV15	TRBJ1-3	NA	once	19	TGTGCCACCAGCAGAGTAGGCAGGCAAGGCCCCCTCGATCGAAACACCATATATTTT	CATSRVGRQGPLDRNTIYF